The 27 T cell receptor beta chains presented below share a single source sample, sequenced in a study of CD8+CD57+ T cells in acquired aplastic anemia. Individuals selected for sequencing had exhibited CD8+CD57+ cell expansion on flow cytometry. The study profiled TCR beta VDJ and CDR3 using genomic DNA as template. TCRdb reprocessed the reads via MiXCR and lists one record per CDR3 protein. The table lists about 260,000 distinct CDR3 sequences, 70% to 85% of them singletons. The sequencing sample was made of sorted CD4+, CD8+, or CD8+CD57+ T cells (not recorded which) from PBMCs. Receptors originate from a human donor with aplastic anemia.

This chain joins TRBV7-9 and TRBJ2-3; 9 positions agree with TRBD1. The V gene's germline CDR1 is SEHNR and CDR2 FQNEAQ (reference sequence). There are 22 residues in the CDR3. V gave up 3 bases and J gave up 2 bases; unmatched junction bases: 24. Here the CDR3 DNA reads TGTGCCAGCAGCTTTTACATATGCGGGGCTAGAGACGGGGACAGGGACACAGATACGCAGTATTTT. Encoded protein: CASSFYICGARDGDRDTDTQYF.

V gene TRBV25-1 combines with J gene TRBJ1-5; tentatively, D is TRBD1 (6 bases). The V gene's germline CDR1 is MGHDK and CDR2 SYGVNS. This CDR3 is built from 17 residues. V was cut by 3 bases and J by 0 bases, with 15 bases left in between. CDR3: CASSDTGGANSNQPQHF. The CDR3, as DNA: TGTGCCAGCAGTGATACGGGGGGCGCGAATAGCAATCAGCCCCAGCATTTT.

The rearrangement links TRBV11-3 to TRBJ1-2; weak D call: TRBD1 (6 bases). V was clipped by 5 bases and J by 8 bases, with 12 bases between them. Germline V gene data show CDR1 as SGHNT and CDR2 as YENEEA. This CDR3 has 12 residues. Here the CDR3 reads CASSVGGQGYTF. The CDR3 nucleotides read TGTGCCAGCAGCGTAGGGGGGCAAGGCTACACCTTC.

A word on this clonotype: One end of the junction varies from germline; a read error may be responsible. J is TRBJ2-2 and V is TRBV7-9; D is perhaps TRBD2 (5 bases). This CDR3 has 12 residues. Germline loops: CDR1 SEHNR, CDR2 FQNEAQ (reference sequence). The chain's CDR3 is CARKGAPGNLYF. CDR3 DNA sequence: TGTGCCAGAAAGGGAGCTCCGGGGAACCTGTACTTT.

Remarks on this clonotype: An end of the junction does not agree with germline; a read error may underlie this. The V call is TRBV9, the J call TRBJ2-3, with D possibly TRBD2 on 6 matching bases. CDR3 length: 14 amino acids. Germline V gene sequence: CDR1 SGDLS, CDR2 YYNGEE. Here the CDR3 reads CATSRDRQGGTDNF. Here the CDR3 DNA reads TGTGCCACCAGCAGAGATAGGCAGGGAGGCACAGATAATTTT.

About this clonotype itself: One end of the junction fails to match germline, which may point to a read error. This chain links TRBV9 with TRBJ1-2; tentatively, D is TRBD1 (6 bases). Germline CDR1 is SGDLS and CDR2 is YYNGEE. The CDR3 runs to 15 residues. This chain's CDR3 is CASGVAGDAQYFYTF. The DNA of the CDR3 is TGTGCCAGCGGCGTGGCAGGGGACGCTCAGTACTTCTACACCTTC.

Comment on this clonotype: The junction differs from germline at one of its ends, possibly a read error. The chain couples TRBV19 to TRBJ1-2; D gene unclear. There are 15 residues in the CDR3. Germline V gene lookup returns CDR1 LNHDA and CDR2 SQIVND (reference sequence). This CDR3 reads CASSLAGGAYYGYSF. CDR3 DNA sequence: TGTGCCAGCAGCTTGGCAGGCGGCGCCTACTATGGGTACTCCTTC.

The chain employs TRBV5-4 and TRBJ1-1; no clear D gene. Germline V gene sequence: CDR1 SGHNT, CDR2 YYREEE (reference sequence). Trimming stripped 0 bases from V and 1 base from J, with 10 bases between. This CDR3 has 15 residues. CDR3 protein: CASSLVAAGNTEAFF. The CDR3, as DNA: TGTGCCAGCAGCTTGGTTGCGGCAGGGAACACTGAAGCTTTCTTT.

Note on this clonotype: Because the CDR3's place on the DNA is in doubt, the DNA is left out and the CDR3 is given as listed by TCRdb. The CDR3 here is CASSSRQLEAFFDF. The genes are TRBV7-9 and TRBJ2-5. From germline, CDR1 is SEHNR and CDR2 FQNEAQ (reference sequence). The CDR3 extends over 14 residues, inclusive of both ends.

This rearrangement joins TRBV7-8 to TRBJ2-7, with 11 bases matching TRBD2. CDR1 and CDR2 from the germline V gene are SGHVS and FQNEAQ. CDR3 length: 16 amino acids. Here the CDR3 DNA reads TGTGCCAGCAGCATAGCGGGAGGGGCCGACCTGGCGGAGCAGTACGTC. Protein: CASSIAGGADLAEQYV.

This rearrangement joins TRBV7-3 to TRBJ1-2; possible D gene TRBD1, 6 bases. CDR1 is SGHTA, CDR2 FQGTGA, per germline. V lost 4 bases, J lost 3 bases, and 18 bases lay in between. The CDR3 loop spans 16 amino acids. CDR3: CASSSSGGGLDYGYTF. The DNA of the CDR3 is TGTGCCAGCAGCTCATCAGGCGGGGGCTTGGACTATGGCTACACCTTC.

About this clonotype: A junction end diverges from the germline sequence, so it may reflect a read error. The chain recombines TRBV15 with TRBJ2-7, with D hard to call. The CDR3 extends over 14 amino acids. The V gene's germline CDR1 is LNHNV and CDR2 YYDKDF (reference sequence). The CDR3 bases are TGCGCCAGCAGCTTGGTGAGGTACACCGACGAGCAGTACTTC. It yields the protein CASSLVRYTDEQYF.

This clonotype was observed a handful of times. The chain employs TRBV10-3 and TRBJ2-5; 9 bases agree with TRBD1. The CDR3 is 16 residues long. With 3 bases clipped from V and 0 bases from J, the junction kept 5 bases outside the gene matches. Germline assignment: CDR1 ENHRY and CDR2 SYGVKD. The CDR3 DNA reads as TGTGCCATCAGTGATGGACAGGGGACGTACCAAGAGACCCAGTACTTC. Its translation: CAISDGQGTYQETQYF.

In this sample, this clonotype turned up many times. The rearrangement links TRBV7-8 to TRBJ2-1; 7 positions agree with TRBD2. This CDR3 comprises 15 residues. The junction had 19 bases not matched to a gene; V was cut back by 9 bases and J by 11 bases. Germline loops: CDR1 SGHVS, CDR2 FQNEAQ. As DNA, the CDR3 is TGTGCCAGTAGTATAGCTAGCGGTGCCTATACTCAGCAGTTCTTC. This gives the protein CASSIASGAYTQQFF.

Details on this clonotype: A read error may produce the germline difference seen at one junction end. The chain has TRBV7-9 and TRBJ2-1; the D gene is possibly TRBD2 (7 bases). CDR3 length: 15 residues. CDR1 is SEHNR and CDR2 is FQNEAQ in the germline V gene (reference sequence). The CDR3, as DNA: TGTGCCACCAGCTTAGAACGCGAGGGGGGGTTTGAGCAGTTCTTC. This encodes CATSLEREGGFEQFF.

This chain connects TRBV10-3 to TRBJ2-2; 9 nucleotides match TRBD1. Germline V gene lookup returns CDR1 ENHRY and CDR2 SYGVKD. The CDR3 has 16 residues. V was clipped by 6 bases and J by 4 bases; unmatched bases: 9. The CDR3 nucleotides read TGTGCCATCAGCGACCCGGGACAGGGCTTCACCGGGGAGCTGTTTTTT. This gives the protein CAISDPGQGFTGELFF.

In its sample, this clonotype was seen once. V and J are TRBV2 and TRBJ2-1, with 15 bases matching TRBD2. Unmatched junction bases numbered 2, after V lost 7 bases and J lost 1 base. CDR1 is SNHLY and CDR2 is FYNNEI in the germline V gene. The CDR3 contains 16 residues. CDR3: CASKGLAGGSYNEQFF. CDR3 nucleotide sequence: TGTGCCAGCAAGGGACTAGCGGGAGGTTCCTACAATGAGCAGTTCTTC.

A remark on this clonotype: A much larger clone sits a single nucleotide away, making a read error possible. The rearrangement uses TRBV5-6 and TRBJ2-7; unclear D gene. V was pared by 0 bases and J by 2 bases, with 9 bases between. The CDR3 extends over 14 amino acids. The germline V gene has CDR1 SGHDT and CDR2 YYEEEE. This CDR3 is CASSLERLAYEQYF. The CDR3 nucleotides are TGTGCCAGCAGCTTGGAGAGGCTAGCCTACGAGCAGTACTTC.

Comments on this clonotype: The germline gene is not matched at one end of the junction; a read error may be the cause. CDR3 amino acids: CSADPEARNF. The CDR3 bases are TGCAGTGCTGACCCGGAGGCACGAAACTTC. The V call is TRBV20-1, the J call TRBJ2-7, with TRBD2 as a possible D gene (5 bases). Germline CDR1 is DFQATT and CDR2 is SNEGSKA (reference sequence). CDR3 length: 10 residues.

V is TRBV5-4 and J is TRBJ2-1; D uncertain. The V gene's germline CDR1 is SGHNT and CDR2 YYREEE (reference sequence). The germline V and J ends were trimmed by 2 bases and 0 bases, with 9 bases remaining between them. The CDR3 runs to 15 residues. DNA of the CDR3: TGTGCCAGCAGCTTTACCAAGAACTCCTACAATGAGCAGTTCTTC. Residues: CASSFTKNSYNEQFF.

This clonotype showed up just once. This is likely a read error, given that the CDR3 carries no conserved phenylalanine or tryptophan at its end. The DNA is left out, because the CDR3 cannot be placed on it with certainty; the CDR3 is given as TCRdb lists it. The chain joins TRBV2 to TRBJ1-1; the D call of TRBD1 is as the table states it, not checked on the DNA. The CDR3 totals 16 residues, both ends included. Germline values: CDR1 SNHLY, CDR2 FYNNEI. The CDR3 sequence: CASSDGGTHVQFFGPG.

The chain joins TRBV7-8 to TRBJ2-3; D might be TRBD1 or TRBD2, each matching 5 bases. Trimming shortened V by 0 bases and J by 13 bases, and 17 bases separated the two germline ends. The CDR3 runs 14 residues. CDR1 and CDR2 (germline): SGHVS, FQNEAQ. The CDR3 coding sequence is TGTGCCAGCAGCTTAGCGCTGGGAGCGGACACGGAGTATTTT. Translated: CASSLALGADTEYF.

Turning to this clonotype: A read error may produce the germline difference seen at one junction end. The chain couples TRBV9 to TRBJ2-6; 7 bases map to TRBD1. Germline V CDR1 and CDR2: SGDLS, YYNGEE. CDR3 size: 17 residues. The CDR3 loop is CASTVDRAPYGAHVLTF. CDR3 coding DNA: TGTGCCAGCACCGTCGACAGGGCCCCCTATGGGGCCCACGTCCTGACTTTC.

A remark on this clonotype: The DNA is omitted, as the CDR3 cannot be located on it reliably, and the CDR3 follows TCRdb's listing. V usage is TRBV7-3 and J usage is TRBJ1-1. Germline V gene data show CDR1 as SGHTA and CDR2 as FQGTGA. The CDR3 spans 15 amino acids, including both terminal residues. The CDR3 is CASSVAGGTNTEAFF.

The chain recombines TRBV2 with TRBJ2-7, with D perhaps TRBD1 or TRBD2 (5 bases each). V was clipped by 10 bases and J by 7 bases, with 23 bases between them. Germline V gene sequence: CDR1 SNHLY, CDR2 FYNNEI. The CDR3 loop spans 14 amino acids. In DNA, the CDR3 is TGTGCCACCAGCGGCCGGGGCATAGCTGAGGAGCAGTACTTC. It translates to CATSGRGIAEEQYF.

This chain uses TRBV7-2 with TRBJ2-1; a possible D gene is TRBD2 (5 bases). Per germline, CDR1 SGHTA and CDR2 FQGNSA. This CDR3 contains 13 residues. The V end lost 5 bases, the J end lost 5 bases, and 10 bases lay between the germline ends. The CDR3 here is CASSGGLNNEQFF. Here the CDR3 DNA reads TGTGCCAGCAGCGGAGGCTTAAACAATGAGCAGTTCTTC.

In its sample, this clonotype was seen a few times. The gene calls are TRBV15 and TRBJ1-5, with D uncertain. This CDR3 region has 13 residues. Trimming shortened V by 5 bases and J by 4 bases, and 9 bases separated the two germline ends. Germline CDR1 is LNHNV and CDR2 is YYDKDF (reference sequence). The CDR3 reads CATSLGRNQPQHF. In DNA form, the CDR3 reads TGTGCCACCAGCTTAGGTCGGAATCAGCCCCAGCATTTT. Supplemented by reference TRBV15 and TRBJ1-5, the full variable domain reads DAMVIQNPRYQVTQFGKPVTLSCSQTLNHNVMYWYQQKSSQAPKLLFHYYDKDFNNEADTPDNFQSRRPNTSFCFLDIRSPGLGDTAMYLCATSLGRNQPQHFGDGTRLSIL.